This T cell receptor beta chain originates from a study of T cell clones after liver transplantation (dated by TCRdb to the late 2010s). In the study overall: Samples were obtained from ITN030ST, a randomized trial in which withdrawal of immunosuppression was attempted within 2 years of liver transplantation. Third party-reactive TCRbeta sequences were also identified from pre-transplant MLRs to serve as an antigen-independent comparator for donor-reactive sequences. Of the 8 liver transplant recipients making up the studied cohort, 3 were classified as tolerant and 5 as non-tolerant. Until randomization at 12-24 months post-transplant, subjects were given standard immunosuppression, with no induction therapy. To count as tolerant, a recipient had to stay completely off immunosuppression for at least one year without liver enzymes climbing beyond twice the upper limit of normal. Blood samples were collected pre-transplant, pre-randomization before withdrawal, and post-randomization after either full withdrawal or failed withdrawal. After a pre-transplant mixed lymphocyte reaction, TCRbeta sequencing was used to pinpoint donor-reactive T cell clones, which were subsequently tracked in post-transplant blood. Of the eight recipients, a few were HCV-positive, while the remaining recipients had been transplanted for non-autoimmune, non-viral indications.

Unstimulated PBMCs, after thawing, were stained for CD3, CD4 and CD8 and then FACS-sorted into CD3+CD4+ and CD3+CD8+ populations. All 8 studied subjects were randomized to withdrawal of immunosuppression. Genomic DNA was isolated with the Qiagen DNeasy Blood and Tissue Kit. On the study overall, not on this receptor specifically: When repertoire turnover was taken into account, detection of donor-reactive sequences was significantly reduced in 7 of 8 subjects for CD4 and in 8 of 8 subjects for CD8. A greater decline was seen for donor-reactive sequences than for third party-reactive sequences, suggesting partial antigen-specific deletion unrelated to withdrawal success. In a couple of subjects, low numbers of available donor cells limited the measurable donor-reactive repertoire. Because of small, heterogeneous patient numbers and non-standardized post-transplant time points, the conclusions were only preliminary. Circulating donor-reactive CD4 TCRbeta sequences fell significantly post-transplant in most of the 8 subjects, irrespective of tolerance or HCV status. Because no allograft tissue specimens were available, donor-reactive T cells may have migrated into the graft instead of being deleted.

In regard to this clone: Its antigen is still unknown. The record has no base qualities; no much larger clone is one base away.

The germline V gene (reference sequence) specifies SEHNR as CDR1 and FQNEAQ as CDR2. For this chain, trimming is 3 bases at the V end and 3 bases at the J end, and the number of junction bases without a gene match is 11. The CDR3 holds 17 amino acids from the cysteine to the phenylalanine. The read is trimmed to its CDR3 DNA, 51 bases read in frame from base 1. High-throughput TCRbeta CDR3 sequencing of frozen genomic DNA was performed by immunoSEQ, including PCR amplification, mapping, bias correction and internal controls. On the study's bioinformatics: Only productive rearrangements were retained, with each unique TCRbeta sequence defined by its CDR3 nucleotide sequence together with its V and J gene. For a sequence to be called donor-reactive, it needed a frequency of at least 0.01% and at least 5-fold expansion in CFSE-low cells compared with unstimulated pre-transplant cells. Minimum frequency thresholds were set for each subject on the basis of the unstimulated sample with the lowest template count, so that a detection power of at least 90% was ensured. Jensen-Shannon divergence between the top 1000 TCRbeta sequences post- versus pre-transplant served as the measure of repertoire turnover. Two-sided Fisher's exact tests were used to test for changes in how often donor-reactive sequences were detected. TCRdb stores this immuneACCESS table with in-frame sequences only. Part of the clones is absent; in the studies checked, under half of the shortfall reflects unresolved V genes, and no reason is known for the rest. V, J and clone size are taken as reported in that table, and D and trimming were inferred from the DNA itself. Within this sample are tens of thousands of clones, with about 70% of them counted one time only. The ten largest clones capture approximately 2.8% of the sample.

The sequencing used CD4+ T cells from blood, collected at the roughly 16-month timepoint. The chain couples TRBV7-9 to TRBJ2-3; TRBD2 lines up with 8 middle nucleotides. The TCR comes from a human patient who received a liver transplant. After a transplant, some T cells may be of graft donor origin. The sequenced DNA: TGTGCCAGCAGCTTTGCCTACGGGGGGGAGACAACAGATACGCAGTATTTT. Translated, this gives CASSFAYGGETTDTQYF.